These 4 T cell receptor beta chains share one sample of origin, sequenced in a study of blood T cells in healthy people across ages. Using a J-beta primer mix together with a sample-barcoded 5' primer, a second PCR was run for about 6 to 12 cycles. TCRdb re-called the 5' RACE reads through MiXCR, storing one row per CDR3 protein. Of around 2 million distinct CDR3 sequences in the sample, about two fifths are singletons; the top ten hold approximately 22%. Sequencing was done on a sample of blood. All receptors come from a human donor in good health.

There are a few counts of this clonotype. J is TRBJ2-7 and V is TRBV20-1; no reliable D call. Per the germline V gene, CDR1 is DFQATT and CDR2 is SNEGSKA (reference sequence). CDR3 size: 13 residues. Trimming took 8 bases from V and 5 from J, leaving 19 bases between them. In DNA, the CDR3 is TGCAGTTCCTACCGTTTGGGGTTACACGAGCAGTACTTC. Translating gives CSSYRLGLHEQYF.

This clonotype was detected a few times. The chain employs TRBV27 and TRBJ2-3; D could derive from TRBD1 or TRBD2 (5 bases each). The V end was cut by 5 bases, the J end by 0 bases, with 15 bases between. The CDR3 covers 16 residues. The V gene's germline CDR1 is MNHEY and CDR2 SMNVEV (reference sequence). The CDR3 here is CASSPGTDSSTDTQYF. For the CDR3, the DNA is TGTGCCAGCAGTCCGGGGACGGATTCTAGCACAGATACGCAGTATTTT.

Here the CDR3 reads CASSQDHGRHTDTQYF. Here the CDR3 DNA reads TGCGCCAGCAGCCAAGATCATGGCAGACACACAGATACGCAGTATTTT. The gene calls are TRBV4-3 and TRBJ2-3; no firm D call. Trimming cost V 0 bases and J 2 bases, with 12 bases left between them. The CDR3 has 16 residues. CDR1 is LGHNA and CDR2 is YSLEER in the germline V gene.

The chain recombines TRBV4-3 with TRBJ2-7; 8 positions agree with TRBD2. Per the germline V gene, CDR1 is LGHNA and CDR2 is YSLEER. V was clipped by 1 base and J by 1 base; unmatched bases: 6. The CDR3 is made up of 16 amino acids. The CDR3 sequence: CASSQGFSSGSYEQYF. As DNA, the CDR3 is TGCGCCAGCAGCCAAGGATTTTCTAGCGGGTCCTACGAGCAGTACTTC.